The 5 T cell receptor beta chains listed next were all sequenced from one sample in a study of cytomegalovirus exposure and HLA in healthy donors. The PCR made use of 60 Vbeta and 13 Jbeta primers. TCRdb keeps only in-frame clones here, not all; method: immunoSEQ multiplex PCR. The profile shows roughly 120,000 clones, roughly 80% of them singletons. Sequencing was carried out using PBMCs. Receptors originate from a man aged 30-40 years in good health and CMV-seropositive.

CDR3 amino acids: CASSPDRVGEQYF. The CDR3 nucleotides are TGTGCCAGTAGTCCGGACAGGGTGGGGGAGCAGTACTTC. The rearrangement links TRBV19 to TRBJ2-7; TRBD1 aligns across 8 bases. Germline values: CDR1 LNHDA, CDR2 SQIVND (reference sequence). Trimming removed 5 bases from V and 7 bases from J; junction bases left unmatched: 7. The CDR3 is made up of 13 amino acids. Full variable domain (rest looked up from reference TRBV19 and TRBJ2-7): DGGITQSPKYLFRKEGQNVTLSCEQNLNHDAMYWYRQDPGQGLRLIYYSQIVNDFQKGDIAEGYSVSREKKESFPLTVTSAQKNPTAFYLCASSPDRVGEQYFGPGTRLTVT.

This chain links TRBV14 with TRBJ2-1; D may be TRBD1 (6 bases). Germline CDR1 SGHDN, CDR2 FVKESK. The CDR3 consists of 15 residues. Trimming removed 2 bases at V and 4 bases at J, with 12 bases between. CDR3 in amino acids: CASSQWGRGYNEQFF. CDR3 bases: TGTGCCAGCAGCCAATGGGGAAGGGGGTACAATGAGCAGTTCTTC.

The CDR3 DNA reads TGTGCCAGCAGCCCGAGCACAGATACGCAGTATTTT. Translated, it gives CASSPSTDTQYF. The chain uses TRBV11-3 and TRBJ2-3; D is unclear. Germline CDR1 is SGHNT and CDR2 is YENEEA. The CDR3 extends over 12 amino acids. V lost 5 bases to trimming and J lost 0 bases, with 3 bases between them.

The chain combines TRBV11-3 with TRBJ2-3; TRBD1 is a possible D gene (5 bases). The CDR3 extends over 14 amino acids. V shed 4 bases and J shed 0 bases, with 8 bases lying between them. CDR1 and CDR2 from the germline V gene are SGHNT and YENEEA. The CDR3 DNA reads TGTGCCAGCAGCTCGACAGCTAGCACAGATACGCAGTATTTT. This codes for CASSSTASTDTQYF.

The rearrangement links TRBV19 to TRBJ1-1; a possible D gene is TRBD1 (6 bases). The CDR3 is made up of 15 amino acids. Trimming left V 4 bases short and J 4 bases short, with 16 bases between. Germline CDR1 reads LNHDA; CDR2 reads SQIVND (reference sequence). The CDR3 region has the DNA TGTGCCAGTAGTACCTCAGGGGTTGGAGGCACTGAAGCTTTCTTT. This codes for CASSTSGVGGTEAFF.